One sample yielded the 15 T cell receptor beta chains listed below, sequenced in a study of T cell repertoires in cytomegalovirus infection. TCRdb used MiXCR to reprocess the reads, holding one entry per CDR3 protein. Here the sample spans tens of thousands of distinct CDR3 sequences, around 18% being singletons. Their antigens remain unidentified. This material consisted of CD8+ T cells from cultured PBMCs, taken from culture after CMV antigen stimulation. The source of these receptors is a human donor in good health (CMV status not recorded). Some clones in this sample may be carry-over from other donors' samples.

This clonotype showed up just once. The chain combines TRBV20-1 with TRBJ2-3; 11 positions match TRBD2. Germline lookup yields CDR1 DFQATT and CDR2 SNEGSKA (reference sequence). The CDR3 length is 16 residues. V lost 4 bases, J lost 6 bases, and 12 bases stayed unmatched. CDR3 coding DNA: TGCAGTGCTATGCGGCTGGGTAGCGGGAGGGCTGATACGCAGTATTTT. Encoded protein: CSAMRLGSGRADTQYF.

This clonotype was observed at least ten times. The chain combines TRBV7-2 with TRBJ2-5; TRBD2 agrees at 7 bases. V lost 5 bases to trimming and J lost 5 bases; unmatched junction nucleotides: 14. The CDR3 is 16 residues long. Germline V gives CDR1 SGHTA, CDR2 FQGNSA. This CDR3 is CASSQVYGRAGETQYF. CDR3 bases: TGTGCCAGCAGCCAAGTCTATGGGAGGGCGGGCGAGACCCAGTACTTC.

This clonotype was seen only a few times. The rearrangement uses TRBV27 and TRBJ2-2, with a possible D match to TRBD1 (5 bases). Per germline, CDR1 MNHEY and CDR2 SMNVEV (reference sequence). V lost 3 bases and J lost 6, with 17 bases in between. This CDR3 contains 16 residues. The CDR3 nucleotides are TGTGCCAGCAGTTTCTCCCTAACAGGTATCGCCGGGGAGCTGTTTTTT. It encodes CASSFSLTGIAGELFF.

This clonotype was observed a handful of times. The gene calls are TRBV4-1 and TRBJ2-5; TRBD1 aligns across 9 bases. The CDR3 sequence is 16 residues long. V was pared by 3 bases and J by 5 bases, with 10 bases of the junction left unmatched. Germline lookup yields CDR1 MGHRA and CDR2 YSYEKL. The CDR3 sequence is CASSQAGTGRMETQYF. CDR3 nucleotide sequence: TGCGCCAGCAGCCAGGCCGGGACAGGGAGGATGGAGACCCAGTACTTC.

The chain has TRBV7-2 and TRBJ2-5, with D unclear. Germline-derived CDR1 and CDR2 are SGHTA and FQGNSA. The CDR3 runs to 13 residues. Trimming removed 3 bases at V and 4 bases at J, with 9 bases between. The CDR3 protein is CASSFPGGETQYF. The CDR3 DNA sequence: TGTGCCAGCAGCTTCCCCGGTGGAGAGACCCAGTACTTC.

The genes are TRBV27 and TRBJ1-1; TRBD1 matches 7 bases. CDR1 MNHEY and CDR2 SMNVEV come from the germline V gene (reference sequence). After removal of 4 bases from V and 9 bases from J, the junction contained 8 bases not matched to a gene. The CDR3 covers 13 residues. The chain's CDR3 is CASSSGVQGKAFF. The CDR3 bases are TGTGCCAGCAGTTCAGGGGTACAGGGGAAAGCTTTCTTT.

This sequence joins TRBV6-2 or TRBV6-3 and TRBJ2-3; D perhaps matches TRBD2 (5 bases). The germline CDR1 and CDR2 sequences are MNHEY and SVGEGT. With 0 bases removed from V and 0 bases from J, the gap between germline ends came to 16 bases. The CDR3 has 18 residues. The CDR3 loop reads CASSYSRAAGDSTDTQYF. For the CDR3, the DNA is TGTGCCAGCAGTTACTCGAGGGCGGCTGGCGATAGCACAGATACGCAGTATTTT.

The rearrangement joins TRBV7-2 to TRBJ2-7; 8 nucleotides match TRBD2. Germline CDR1 is SGHTA and CDR2 is FQGNSA. Trimming cost V 6 bases and J 1 base; bases outside gene matches: 5. CDR3 length: 14 amino acids. The CDR3 region is CASSYASGSYEQYF. In DNA form, the CDR3 reads TGTGCCAGCAGTTATGCTAGCGGGTCCTACGAGCAGTACTTC.

This clonotype was detected a few times. V gene TRBV7-8 combines with J gene TRBJ2-7, with TRBD2 identical over 11 bases. J gave up 7 bases and V 5 bases, and 10 bases lay outside the gene matches. CDR3 length equals 15 residues. The germline V gene encodes CDR1 SGHVS and CDR2 FQNEAQ. Here the CDR3 reads CASSPTSGRLDEQYF. The CDR3 nucleotides read TGTGCCAGCAGCCCCACTAGCGGGAGACTGGATGAGCAGTACTTC.

This clonotype was observed once. This chain connects TRBV27 to TRBJ1-2, with 10 bases aligning to TRBD1. The CDR3 extends over 13 amino acids. With V trimmed by 6 bases and J by 6 bases, 4 bases remained unmatched. Germline V gene data show CDR1 as MNHEY and CDR2 as SMNVEV (reference sequence). The CDR3 spells CASRRTGGDGYTF. In DNA form, the CDR3 reads TGTGCCAGCAGGAGGACAGGGGGGGATGGCTACACCTTC.

The V gene is TRBV20-1, the J gene TRBJ1-2; 8 bases fit TRBD1. The germline gives CDR1 DFQATT, CDR2 SNEGSKA (reference sequence). The CDR3 spans 15 residues. V dropped 6 bases and J dropped 3; count of bases not matched to a gene: 12. The CDR3 reads CSATRGRELDYGYTF. The CDR3 DNA sequence: TGCAGTGCCACCAGGGGGCGCGAATTGGACTATGGCTACACCTTC.

This clonotype showed up just once. This CDR3 reads CASSMDGETQYF. The CDR3 nucleotides read TGTGCCAGCAGTATGGACGGGGAGACCCAGTACTTC. The rearrangement uses TRBV7-2 and TRBJ2-5; D unclear. This CDR3 is 12 amino acids long. V was shortened by 6 bases and J by 5 bases, with 10 bases between the two germline ends. CDR1 and CDR2 (germline): SGHTA, FQGNSA.

A few counts support this clonotype. V and J are TRBV4-3 and TRBJ2-7; D is perhaps TRBD1 (7 bases). V was trimmed by 0 bases and J by 1 base, leaving 13 bases between them. Germline-derived CDR1 and CDR2 are LGHNA and YSLEER. This CDR3 has 16 residues. The CDR3 protein is CASSQDVTGRSYEQYF. In DNA, the CDR3 is TGCGCCAGCAGCCAAGACGTGACAGGGAGGTCCTACGAGCAGTACTTC.

There are a few counts of this clonotype. The V and J genes are TRBV7-2 and TRBJ2-2; TRBD1 matches at 7 bases. The length of the CDR3 is 15 residues. CDR1 is SGHTA, CDR2 FQGNSA, per germline. J gave up 8 bases and V 1 base, and 7 bases lay outside the gene matches. CDR3 sequence: CASSLVTGRGGELFF. The DNA of the CDR3 is TGTGCCAGCAGCTTAGTTACGGGCAGGGGGGGGGAGCTGTTTTTT.

This clonotype came up many times. The chain has TRBV4-3 and TRBJ1-5; 11 bases map to TRBD1. The CDR3 is made up of 15 amino acids. Germline CDR1 and CDR2: LGHNA and YSLEER. With V trimmed by 4 bases and J by 5 bases, 4 bases remained unmatched. The CDR3 DNA reads as TGCGCCAGCAGCCCCGGGACAGGGGGATATCAGCCCCAGCATTTT. Translated: CASSPGTGGYQPQHF.